This T cell receptor (beta chain) was captured by sequencing in a study of blood T cell repertoires in COVID-19 (dated by TCRdb to about 2020). In the study overall: Collaborator samples came from the United States, Italy and Spain and covered acute and convalescent phases of COVID-19. The material from the prospective study consisted of cDNA or gDNA derived from T cells, B-cell-depleted T cells, or PBMCs. The dataset comprised deeply sampled blood TCRbeta repertoires from subjects exposed to, actively infected with, or recovered from COVID-19. The repertoires were released in a freely available public database intended as a resource for research on the immune response to SARS-CoV-2. Samples came from the ongoing ImmuneRACE study (first 160 participants) plus 1,254 subjects from 6 global collaborators. Sample metadata almost always included a de-identified subject ID, COVID-19 status, age in years and sex. Where available, HLA class I and class II types were obtained from metadata supplied by the sample provider rather than from assay-based typing.

CDR1 and CDR2 (MNHEY, SMNVEV) derive from the germline V gene (reference sequence). The junction carries 12 bases between V and J, which are trimmed by 6 bases and 3 bases respectively. Including cysteine and phenylalanine, the CDR3 has 14 amino acids. Only CDR3 DNA is held: 42 bases, read in frame from base 1. Participants in the prospective study were aged 18 to 89 years, lived in some 24 United States geographic areas, and enrolled through a virtual design. In the prospective study, cohorts were assigned on the basis of participant-reported clinical history obtained from a screening survey and a study questionnaire. In the prospective study, mobile phlebotomists collected whole blood, serum and a nasopharyngeal or oropharyngeal swab from each participant. Over a roughly two-month period, participants in the prospective study had the option of providing additional blood draws and questionnaires. Before DNA extraction, prospective study blood samples were shipped either frozen or at room temperature.

The immunoSEQ Assay, a bias-controlled multiplex PCR, was used to amplify TCRbeta CDR3 regions from genomic DNA. As for the original processing: The number of nucleated cells in each sample was estimated from the amplification of reference gene primers within the assay. To quantify the absolute abundance of each unique TCRbeta CDR3 rearrangement, sequence reads were collapsed and filtered. Productive Simpson clonality was computed per sample as the square root of Simpson's diversity index over productive rearrangements. Here the immuneACCESS table is served through TCRdb, limited to in-frame sequences with V and J called. Missing clones are a known gap in these copies; in checked studies unresolved V genes cover under half, and the rest lacks a known reason. V and J calls and clone size are given by that table; D and trimming were obtained from the DNA. For this sample the table gives roughly 250,000 clones, of which approximately 90% were detected only once. 1.2% of the sample comes from the top ten.

What the work shows at the level of the full study, not this receptor alone: The amount of clinical and demographic metadata varied by source and participant and was provided uncurated.

This clone showed up just a few times. Its antigen is currently not known. One base away there is no much larger clone; base qualities are not given. This TCR came from a woman in her thirties or forties with acute COVID-19. The source material was PBMCs or T cells enriched from blood (not recorded which). Here the chain combines TRBV27 and TRBJ1-5, and the D gene may be TRBD1, 5 bases matching. The CDR3: CASRHGGPNQPQHF. The DNA reads TGTGCCAGCAGACACGGGGGACCCAATCAGCCCCAGCATTTT.